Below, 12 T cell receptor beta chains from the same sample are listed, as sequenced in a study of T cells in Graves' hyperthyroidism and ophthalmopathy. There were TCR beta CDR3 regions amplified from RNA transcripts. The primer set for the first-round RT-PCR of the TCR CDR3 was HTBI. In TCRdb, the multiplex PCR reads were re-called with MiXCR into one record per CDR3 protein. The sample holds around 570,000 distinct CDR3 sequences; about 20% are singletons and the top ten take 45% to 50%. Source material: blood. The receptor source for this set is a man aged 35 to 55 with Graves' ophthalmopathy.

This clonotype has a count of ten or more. This CDR3 is CASSQRTSSVPDTQYF. The CDR3 DNA reads as TGTGCCAGCAGCCAGCGTACCTCCTCGGTCCCAGATACGCAGTATTTT. The chain carries TRBV3-1 and TRBJ2-3; D not certain. The ends were cut back, 3 bases at V and 4 bases at J, with 17 bases in the middle. There are 16 residues in the CDR3. Germline values: CDR1 LGHDT, CDR2 YNNKEL (reference sequence).

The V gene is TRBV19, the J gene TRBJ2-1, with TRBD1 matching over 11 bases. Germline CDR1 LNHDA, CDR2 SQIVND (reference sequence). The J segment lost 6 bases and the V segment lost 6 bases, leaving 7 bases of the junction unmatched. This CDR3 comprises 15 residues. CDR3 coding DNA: TGTGCCAGTAGGCTCTACGGGACAGGGGGCAATGAGCAGTTCTTC. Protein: CASRLYGTGGNEQFF.

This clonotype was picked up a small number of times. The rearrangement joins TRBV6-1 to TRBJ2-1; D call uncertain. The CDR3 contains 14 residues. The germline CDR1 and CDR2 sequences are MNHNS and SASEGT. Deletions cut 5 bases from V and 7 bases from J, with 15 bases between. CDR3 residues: CASSLTVVGNEQFF. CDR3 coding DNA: TGTGCCAGCAGTTTAACTGTAGTAGGTAATGAGCAGTTCTTC.

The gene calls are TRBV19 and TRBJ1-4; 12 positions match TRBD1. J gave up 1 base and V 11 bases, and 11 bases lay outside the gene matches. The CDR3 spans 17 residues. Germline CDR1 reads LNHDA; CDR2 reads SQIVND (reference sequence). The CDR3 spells CAGDRDRGPKTNEKLFF. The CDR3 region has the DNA TGTGCCGGGGACCGGGACAGGGGGCCAAAAACTAATGAAAAACTGTTTTTT.

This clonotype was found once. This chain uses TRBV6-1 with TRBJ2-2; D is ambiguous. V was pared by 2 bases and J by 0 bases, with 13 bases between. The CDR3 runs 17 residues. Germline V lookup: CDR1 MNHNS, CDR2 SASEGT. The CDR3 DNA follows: TGTGCCAGCAGTGAATCTTGGGCCTACGCGAACACCGGGGAGCTGTTTTTT. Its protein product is CASSESWAYANTGELFF.

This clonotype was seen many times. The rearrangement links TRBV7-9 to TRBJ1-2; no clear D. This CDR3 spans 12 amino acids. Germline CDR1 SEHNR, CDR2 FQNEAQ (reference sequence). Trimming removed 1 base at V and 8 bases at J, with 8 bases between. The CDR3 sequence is CASSLGPLGYTF. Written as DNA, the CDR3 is TGTGCCAGCAGCTTAGGTCCGCTGGGCTACACCTTC.

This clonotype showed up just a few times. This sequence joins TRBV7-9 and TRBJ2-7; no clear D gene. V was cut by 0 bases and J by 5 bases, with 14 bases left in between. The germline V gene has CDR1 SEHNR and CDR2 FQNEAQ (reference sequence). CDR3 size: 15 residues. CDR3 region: CASSLAVTGLDEQYF. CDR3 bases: TGTGCCAGCAGCTTAGCGGTTACTGGGCTCGACGAGCAGTACTTC. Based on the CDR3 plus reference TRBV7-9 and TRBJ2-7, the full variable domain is DTGVSQNPRHKITKRGQNVTFRCDPISEHNRLYWYRQTLGQGPEFLTYFQNEAQLEKSRLLSDRFSAERPKGSFSTLEIQRTEQGDSAMYLCASSLAVTGLDEQYFGPGTRLTVT.

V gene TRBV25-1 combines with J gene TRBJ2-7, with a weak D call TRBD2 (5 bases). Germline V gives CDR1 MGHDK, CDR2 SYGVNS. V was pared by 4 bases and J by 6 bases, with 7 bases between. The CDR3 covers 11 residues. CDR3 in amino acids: CASSGEGEQYF. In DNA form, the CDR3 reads TGTGCCAGCAGTGGCGAGGGCGAGCAGTACTTC.

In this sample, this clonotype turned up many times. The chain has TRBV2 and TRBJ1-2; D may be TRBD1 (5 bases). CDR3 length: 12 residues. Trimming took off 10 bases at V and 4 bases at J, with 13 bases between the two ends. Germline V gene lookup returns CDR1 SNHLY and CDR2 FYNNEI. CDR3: CATTGQAYGYTF. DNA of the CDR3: TGTGCCACCACCGGACAAGCCTATGGCTACACCTTC.

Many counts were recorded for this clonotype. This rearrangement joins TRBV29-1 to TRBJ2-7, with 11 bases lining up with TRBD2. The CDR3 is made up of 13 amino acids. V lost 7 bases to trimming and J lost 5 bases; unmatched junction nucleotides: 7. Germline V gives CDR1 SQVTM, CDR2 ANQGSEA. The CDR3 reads CSGRNSGRDEQYF. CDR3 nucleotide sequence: TGCAGCGGGCGGAATAGCGGGAGGGACGAGCAGTACTTC.

The CDR3 bases are TGTGCCAGTAGTCTTTTTCTAGGGGCATCCTATGGCTACACCTTC. Amino acid sequence: CASSLFLGASYGYTF. The chain uses TRBV19 and TRBJ1-2; D is perhaps TRBD1 (5 bases). V dropped 5 bases and J dropped 4 bases, with 17 bases sitting between them. From germline, CDR1 is LNHDA and CDR2 SQIVND (reference sequence). The CDR3 runs 15 residues.

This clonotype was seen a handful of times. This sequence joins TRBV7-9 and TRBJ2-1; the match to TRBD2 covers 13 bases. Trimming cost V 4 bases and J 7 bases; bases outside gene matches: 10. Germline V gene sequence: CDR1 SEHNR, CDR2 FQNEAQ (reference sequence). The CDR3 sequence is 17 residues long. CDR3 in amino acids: CASSSRTSGGFRNEQFF. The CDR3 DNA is TGTGCCAGCAGCTCCCGGACTAGCGGGGGTTTTAGGAATGAGCAGTTCTTC.